This TCR beta chain appears in the sequencing data of a study of identical twins. Whole-study results and caveats: Without tracking the same donors, conclusions rested on cross-sectional statistical analysis. High-abundance cord blood beta clonotypes had fewer insertions; memory repertoires showed none.

Donors uniformly comprised healthy Caucasians. Template switching introduced a universal primer site, and the cDNA bore unique molecular identifiers. Using its own MiXCR run on the 5' RACE reads, TCRdb lists one record per CDR3 protein. This sample has under 300,000 distinct CDR3 sequences; over 12% occur once, and the top ten carry approximately 8.2%. The V gene lost 4 bases and the J gene lost 8 bases, with 17 bases spanning the gap. The CDR3 is made up of 15 amino acids. This clonotype was counted ten times or more. Its specificity is unknown. The clonotype comes from a woman between 18 and 30 years old in good health. The chain couples TRBV12-3 or TRBV12-4 to TRBJ1-4, with a possible D match to TRBD1 (6 bases). The sequenced material came from memory (CD45RO+) T cells sorted from blood. The CDR3 is CASSSVTGVVEKLFF. The CDR3 DNA follows: TGTGCCAGCAGTTCCGTGACAGGAGTCGTCGAAAAACTGTTTTTT.